This entry lists 4 T cell receptor beta chains sequenced from one sample in a study of shared clonotypes between healthy human individuals. Clones were read by immunoSEQ multiplex PCR, and TCRdb kept only the in-frame ones, dropping some. The table shows 800,000 to 950,000 clones, with roughly 96% occurring only once. CD45RO-negative cells were positively selected for CCR7, leaving out terminally differentiated effector memory CD45RA+ cells. Sequencing used naive CD8+ T cells sorted from blood. Receptors originate from a man younger than 40 in good health.

The chain is built from TRBV7-6 and TRBJ2-7, with 10 bases identical to TRBD2. The V segment lost 1 base and the J segment 3 bases; nucleotides outside the gene matches: 12. The CDR3 spans 18 residues. Germline V gene lookup returns CDR1 SGHVS and CDR2 FNYEAQ. The CDR3 DNA reads TGTGCCAGCAGCTTAGGAGCGGGAGGGCCTAGGGGAGGCTACGAGCAGTACTTC. Its protein product is CASSLGAGGPRGGYEQYF.

This clone was counted once. This rearrangement joins TRBV7-6 to TRBJ1-1; the match to TRBD1 covers 7 bases. V dropped 2 bases and J dropped 6; count of bases not matched to a gene: 3. The CDR3 runs 13 residues. From germline, CDR1 is SGHVS and CDR2 FNYEAQ. The CDR3 loop reads CASSLNRGAEAFF. The CDR3 DNA is TGTGCCAGCAGCTTAAACAGGGGAGCTGAAGCTTTCTTT.

A remark on this clone: The identical CDR3 is also encoded by other nucleotide sequences in the sample. The gene calls are TRBV15 and TRBJ1-4; no clear D gene. The germline V gene encodes CDR1 LNHNV and CDR2 YYDKDF (reference sequence). The V and J ends lost 0 bases and 3 bases respectively, with 8 bases between them. This CDR3 is 15 amino acids long. For the CDR3, the DNA is TGTGCCACCAGCAGAGATAGGGCGGCTAATGAAAAACTGTTTTTT. Translation gives CATSRDRAANEKLFF.

V usage is TRBV4-1 and J usage is TRBJ2-3; TRBD2 agrees at 12 bases. The junction had 6 bases not matched to a gene; V was cut back by 1 base and J by 7 bases. Germline loops: CDR1 MGHRA, CDR2 YSYEKL. This CDR3 has 16 amino acids. The CDR3 is CASSQVLAGGPYTQYF. CDR3 coding DNA: TGCGCCAGCAGCCAAGTTCTAGCGGGAGGGCCATATACGCAGTATTTT.